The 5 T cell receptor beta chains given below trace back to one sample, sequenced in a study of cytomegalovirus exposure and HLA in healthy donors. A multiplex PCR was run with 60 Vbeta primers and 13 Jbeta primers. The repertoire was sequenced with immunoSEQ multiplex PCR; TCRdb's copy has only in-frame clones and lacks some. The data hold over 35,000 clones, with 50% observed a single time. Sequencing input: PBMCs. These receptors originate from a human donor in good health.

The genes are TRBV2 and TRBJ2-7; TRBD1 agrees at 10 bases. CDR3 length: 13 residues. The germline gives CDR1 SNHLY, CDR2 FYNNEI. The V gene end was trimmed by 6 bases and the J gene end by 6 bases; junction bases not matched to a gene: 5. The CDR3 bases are TGTGCCAGCAGAGGGACAGGGGAGACCGAGCAGTACTTC. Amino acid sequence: CASRGTGETEQYF.

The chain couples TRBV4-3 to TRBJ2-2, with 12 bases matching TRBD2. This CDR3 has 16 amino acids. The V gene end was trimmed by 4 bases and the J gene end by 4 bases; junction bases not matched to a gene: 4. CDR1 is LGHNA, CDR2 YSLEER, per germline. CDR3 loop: CASSRLAGVTTGELFF. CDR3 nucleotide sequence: TGCGCCAGCAGCCGACTAGCGGGAGTGACCACCGGGGAGCTGTTTTTT.

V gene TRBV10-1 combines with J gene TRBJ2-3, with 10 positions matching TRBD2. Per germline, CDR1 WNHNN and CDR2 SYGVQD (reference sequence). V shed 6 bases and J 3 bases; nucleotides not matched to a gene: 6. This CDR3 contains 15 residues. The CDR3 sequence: CASRLLAGDTDTQYF. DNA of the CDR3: TGCGCCAGCAGGCTTCTAGCGGGAGATACAGATACGCAGTATTTT.

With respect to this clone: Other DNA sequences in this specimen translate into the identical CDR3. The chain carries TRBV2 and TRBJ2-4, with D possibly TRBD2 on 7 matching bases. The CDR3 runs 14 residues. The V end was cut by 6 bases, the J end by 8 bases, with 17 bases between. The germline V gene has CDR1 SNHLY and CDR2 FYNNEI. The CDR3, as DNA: TGTGCCAGCAGGATACAGGGAGGGGTTGACATTCAGTACTTC. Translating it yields CASRIQGGVDIQYF.

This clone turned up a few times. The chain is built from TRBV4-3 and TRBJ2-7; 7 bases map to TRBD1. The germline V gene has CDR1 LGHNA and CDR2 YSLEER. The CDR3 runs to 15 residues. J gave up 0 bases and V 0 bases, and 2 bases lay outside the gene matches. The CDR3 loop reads CASSQDYRGSYEQYF. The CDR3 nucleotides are TGCGCCAGCAGCCAAGATTACAGGGGCTCCTACGAGCAGTACTTC.